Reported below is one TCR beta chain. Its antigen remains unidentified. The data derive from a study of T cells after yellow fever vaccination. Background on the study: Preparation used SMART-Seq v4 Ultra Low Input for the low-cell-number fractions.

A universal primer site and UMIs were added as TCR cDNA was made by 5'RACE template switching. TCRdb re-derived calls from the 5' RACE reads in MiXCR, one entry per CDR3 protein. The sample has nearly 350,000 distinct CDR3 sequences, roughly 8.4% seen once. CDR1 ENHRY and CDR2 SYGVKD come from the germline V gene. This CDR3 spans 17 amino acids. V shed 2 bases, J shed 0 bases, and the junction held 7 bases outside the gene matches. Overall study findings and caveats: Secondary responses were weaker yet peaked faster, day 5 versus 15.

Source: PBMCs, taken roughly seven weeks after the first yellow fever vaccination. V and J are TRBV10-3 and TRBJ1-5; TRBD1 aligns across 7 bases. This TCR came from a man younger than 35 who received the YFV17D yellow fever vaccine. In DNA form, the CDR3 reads TGTGCCATCAGTGAGGCCCGGACAGGTTATAGCAATCAGCCCCAGCATTTT. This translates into CAISEARTGYSNQPQHF.